The 8 T cell receptor beta chains below all came from one sample that was sequenced in a study of T cells in localized non-small cell lung cancer. Sequencing was performed with immunoSEQ multiplex PCR; in TCRdb, only in-frame clones are kept and a portion is missing. The sample consists of several hundred clones, under 25% of them appearing once. The sample was normal lung tissue next to the tumor, taken before any cancer treatment. The source is a female donor over 55 with stage I lung adenocarcinoma.

This clone turned up a few times. This chain links TRBV6-8 with TRBJ2-7; D could derive from TRBD1 or TRBD2 (5 bases each). Germline V CDR1 and CDR2: MNHGY, SAAAGT. There are 14 residues in the CDR3. V was shortened by 0 bases and J by 4 bases, with 10 bases between the two germline ends. CDR3 amino acids: CASSYSWDAYEQYF. The CDR3 DNA follows: TGTGCCAGCAGTTACTCTTGGGACGCTTACGAGCAGTACTTC.

This clone has only a few counts. The chain employs TRBV5-1 and TRBJ2-3; TRBD1 is a possible D gene (6 bases). Between the trimmed V and J ends, which lost 4 bases and 4 bases, there was a span of 19 bases. This CDR3 comprises 16 residues. Germline CDR1 SGHRS, CDR2 YFSETQ. For the CDR3, the DNA is TGCGCCAGCAGCCAAGACAGGCAGCTGGGGGCAGATACGCAGTATTTT. Translating gives CASSQDRQLGADTQYF.

This chain links TRBV4-1 with TRBJ2-3, with D tentatively TRBD1 (6 bases). This CDR3 is built from 15 residues. The germline gives CDR1 MGHRA, CDR2 YSYEKL. Trimming took 7 bases from V and 0 from J, leaving 14 bases between them. The CDR3 nucleotides read TGCGCCAGCAAAGGCCAGGGGTACAGCACAGATACGCAGTATTTT. It translates to CASKGQGYSTDTQYF.

J is TRBJ1-4 and V is TRBV6-8, with D possibly TRBD1 on 5 matching bases. CDR3 length: 13 residues. The germline gives CDR1 MNHGY, CDR2 SAAAGT. Trimming pared 6 bases from V and 2 bases from J, leaving 7 bases between. The DNA for the CDR3 is TGTGCCAGCAGCGACAGTACTAATGAAAAACTGTTTTTT. Protein: CASSDSTNEKLFF.

By sample share, this clone is large (0.1 to 1%). This sequence joins TRBV11-3 and TRBJ1-4, with a tentative D call TRBD1 (5 bases). This CDR3 region has 15 residues. V lost 5 bases and J lost 7, with 17 bases in between. Per germline, CDR1 SGHNT and CDR2 YENEEA. The CDR3 coding sequence is TGTGCCAGCAGCCCCGGGTGGGGGGACGGTGAAAAACTGTTTTTT. Translating it yields CASSPGWGDGEKLFF.

The chain has TRBV5-1 and TRBJ1-3; a possible D gene is TRBD1 (6 bases). CDR3 length equals 15 residues. Trimming left V 0 bases short and J 2 bases short, with 9 bases between. Per germline, CDR1 SGHRS and CDR2 YFSETQ. For the CDR3, the DNA is TGCGCCAGCAGCTTGGATACAGGGACTGGAAACACCATATATTTT. Amino acids: CASSLDTGTGNTIYF.

Within the sample, this clone is large. V gene TRBV11-3 combines with J gene TRBJ2-3; 10 bases map to TRBD2. The V and J ends lost 5 bases and 6 bases, in that order; junction bases with no gene match: 8. This CDR3 is 15 amino acids long. Germline lookup yields CDR1 SGHNT and CDR2 YENEEA. CDR3 DNA: TGTGCCAGCAGCATTACACTAGCGGGGAGCGATACGCAGTATTTT. It translates to CASSITLAGSDTQYF.

In its sample, this clone ranks as medium-sized. The chain carries TRBV7-1 and TRBJ2-1, with D perhaps matching TRBD1 (6 bases). TRBV7-1 qualifies as an ORF whose function is uncertain. Trimming pared 4 bases from V and 13 bases from J, leaving 17 bases between. There are 13 residues in the CDR3. The CDR3 DNA reads TGTGCCAGCAGCTTAACCCAAGCAGGGGCCCAGTTCTTC. Translated: CASSLTQAGAQFF.